The 32 T cell receptor beta chains in this list originate from one sample, sequenced in a study of blood T cells in healthy people across ages. Primers used in a second PCR of about 6 to 11 cycles were a sample-barcoded 5' primer and a J-beta primer mix. MiXCR, applied by TCRdb to the 5' RACE reads, yields one record per CDR3 protein. The data show some 1.6 million distinct CDR3 sequences, about 32% seen once. The specimen sequenced was blood. The source of these receptors is a woman aged 25-40 years in good health.

The chain is built from TRBV6-1 and TRBJ1-2; 8 nucleotides match TRBD1. CDR3 size: 13 residues. Germline CDR1 reads MNHNS; CDR2 reads SASEGT. The trim removed 0 bases at V and 10 bases at J, leaving 4 bases unmatched. DNA for the CDR3: TGTGCCAGCAGTGAAGCGGGACAGGCTCCCTACACCTTC. This sequence encodes CASSEAGQAPYTF.

This clonotype was found a few times. The chain uses TRBV28 and TRBJ2-1, with a tentative D call TRBD2 (5 bases). The V end was cut by 5 bases, the J end by 7 bases, with 15 bases between. Germline V gene lookup returns CDR1 MDHEN and CDR2 SYDVKM. The CDR3 is made up of 14 amino acids. Here the CDR3 DNA reads TGTGCCAGCAGTCTATTAGCGACTCGAAATGAGCAGTTCTTC. This gives the protein CASSLLATRNEQFF.

The J gene is TRBJ2-1, the V gene TRBV14; TRBD2 matches at 8 bases. The length of the CDR3 is 18 residues. Trimming took 4 bases from V and 4 from J; bases not matched to a gene: 15. Germline loops: CDR1 SGHDN, CDR2 FVKESK. This CDR3 is CASSRSIHSGIKYNEQFF. In nucleotides, the CDR3 is TGTGCCAGCAGCCGATCAATACATAGCGGGATTAAATACAATGAGCAGTTCTTC.

The CDR3 loop reads CAIRRDRVTDTQYF. The CDR3 bases are TGTGCCATCAGACGGGACAGGGTAACAGATACGCAGTATTTT. The chain has TRBV10-3 and TRBJ2-3; 9 bases map to TRBD1. The CDR3 covers 14 residues. CDR1 and CDR2 (germline): ENHRY, SYGVKD. Trimming took 6 bases from V and 3 from J; bases not matched to a gene: 4.

V and J are TRBV7-6 and TRBJ1-6; D possibly corresponds to TRBD1 (6 bases). The CDR3 sequence is 18 residues long. From germline, CDR1 is SGHVS and CDR2 FNYEAQ. V lost 1 base and J 2 bases, leaving 15 bases between the germline ends. The DNA for the CDR3 is TGTGCCAGCAGCTTAGAGTCCCCAGGGGCCACCTATAATTCACCCCTCCACTTT. Its translation: CASSLESPGATYNSPLHF.

The chain employs TRBV9 and TRBJ1-2; D is uncertain. Germline assignment: CDR1 SGDLS and CDR2 YYNGEE. The CDR3 consists of 12 residues. The V and J ends lost 0 bases and 8 bases respectively, with 8 bases between them. Here the CDR3 DNA reads TGTGCCAGCAGCGTAGAGGGATGGGGCTACACCTTC. Its translation: CASSVEGWGYTF.

This chain joins TRBV3-1 and TRBJ1-2; TRBD1 aligns across 7 bases. J lost 8 bases, V lost 2 bases, and 14 bases had no gene match. Germline CDR1 LGHDT, CDR2 YNNKEL (reference sequence). This CDR3 has 16 residues. The CDR3 bases are TGTGCCAGCAGCCAAACCCGGACAGGAGGAATGGACGGCTACACCTTC. Protein sequence: CASSQTRTGGMDGYTF. Combining the CDR3 with reference TRBV3-1 and TRBJ1-2 gives the whole variable domain DTAVSQTPKYLVTQMGNDKSIKCEQNLGHDTMYWYKQDSKKFLKIMFSYNNKELIINETVPNRFSPKSPDKAHLNLHINSLELGDSAVYFCASSQTRTGGMDGYTFGSGTRLTVV.

Only a few counts were recorded for this clonotype. The rearrangement joins TRBV21-1 to TRBJ2-7. TRBV21-1 is given as a pseudogene. The CDR3 spans 13 residues. CDR3 amino acids: CASSKCGAYEQYF. In DNA form, the CDR3 reads TGTGCCAGCAGCAAGTGTGGTGCCTACGAGCAGTACTTC.

This clonotype was observed a handful of times. The gene calls are TRBV5-6 and TRBJ1-6; D is ambiguous. The CDR3 length is 16 residues. Trimming took off 3 bases at V and 6 bases at J, with 16 bases between the two ends. Germline V gene lookup returns CDR1 SGHDT and CDR2 YYEEEE. The CDR3 nucleotides read TGTGCCAGCAGCTCTATGACAAAAAAGATTAATTCACCCCTCCACTTT. This encodes CASSSMTKKINSPLHF.

The chain carries TRBV20-1 and TRBJ1-1; D gene ambiguous. V lost 0 bases, J lost 2 bases, and 16 bases lay in between. The CDR3 has 16 residues. Germline loops: CDR1 DFQATT, CDR2 SNEGSKA (reference sequence). CDR3 sequence reads: CSAREFRSLQNTEAFF. CDR3 nucleotides: TGCAGTGCTAGAGAGTTCCGATCGCTCCAAAACACTGAAGCTTTCTTT.

The genes are TRBV12-3 or TRBV12-4 and TRBJ1-5; D gene ambiguous. The CDR3 contains 15 residues. Trimming stripped 3 bases from V and 3 bases from J, with 12 bases between. The CDR3 region has the DNA TGTGCCAGCAGTTTGGGCACGTCCGACAATCAGCCCCAGCATTTT. Its translation: CASSLGTSDNQPQHF.

This clonotype was seen a handful of times. V is TRBV20-1 and J is TRBJ1-2, with D perhaps matching TRBD1 (6 bases). Germline CDR1 is DFQATT and CDR2 is SNEGSKA (reference sequence). Trimming stripped 0 bases from V and 4 bases from J, with 18 bases between. This CDR3 is built from 16 residues. The CDR3 reads CSARDYGQTGPYGYTF. For the CDR3, the DNA is TGCAGTGCTAGAGATTACGGACAGACCGGGCCCTATGGCTACACCTTC.

A few counts support this clonotype. The chain has TRBV10-3 and TRBJ2-1; 12 bases line up with TRBD1. The V gene end was trimmed by 4 bases and the J gene end by 4 bases; junction bases not matched to a gene: 14. The germline CDR1 and CDR2 sequences are ENHRY and SYGVKD. The CDR3 loop spans 19 amino acids. The chain's CDR3 is CAISGPGQGAGLTYNEQFF. DNA of the CDR3: TGTGCCATCAGTGGGCCGGGACAGGGGGCAGGTCTAACATACAATGAGCAGTTCTTC.

This clonotype occurred many times. This chain joins TRBV14 and TRBJ2-5, with D perhaps matching TRBD2 (5 bases). V was pared by 3 bases and J by 3 bases, with 8 bases between. Per the germline V gene, CDR1 is SGHDN and CDR2 is FVKESK. This CDR3 comprises 13 residues. The CDR3 reads CASSQWGEETQYF. The CDR3 region has the DNA TGTGCCAGCAGCCAGTGGGGAGAAGAGACCCAGTACTTC.

V gene TRBV3-1 combines with J gene TRBJ1-1; perhaps TRBD1 as D (5 bases). CDR3 length equals 13 residues. From germline, CDR1 is LGHDT and CDR2 YNNKEL (reference sequence). The V end was cut by 4 bases, the J end by 4 bases, with 10 bases between. The CDR3 bases are TGTGCCAGCAGCCGAGGGGTGAGCACTGAAGCTTTCTTT. Translation gives CASSRGVSTEAFF. Using reference TRBV3-1 and TRBJ1-1 for the parts outside the CDR3, the full variable domain is DTAVSQTPKYLVTQMGNDKSIKCEQNLGHDTMYWYKQDSKKFLKIMFSYNNKELIINETVPNRFSPKSPDKAHLNLHINSLELGDSAVYFCASSRGVSTEAFFGQGTRLTVV.

This clonotype was seen a handful of times. V gene TRBV5-1 combines with J gene TRBJ1-1, with unresolved D. Per germline, CDR1 SGHRS and CDR2 YFSETQ. Trimming took 4 bases from V and 3 from J, leaving 10 bases between them. The CDR3 loop spans 13 amino acids. The CDR3 nucleotides are TGCGCCAGCAGCCATCAGGAGGACACTGAAGCTTTCTTT. This sequence encodes CASSHQEDTEAFF.

Regarding this clonotype: At one of its ends the junction is not consistent with the germline gene, which may arise from a read error. V gene TRBV7-9 combines with J gene TRBJ1-6; D gene ambiguous. Germline lookup yields CDR1 SEHNR and CDR2 FQNEAQ (reference sequence). The CDR3 spans 14 residues. The CDR3 region is CACSLRNYNSPLHF. CDR3 in DNA: TGTGCCTGCAGCTTGAGGAACTATAATTCACCCCTCCACTTT.

The chain joins TRBV10-3 to TRBJ2-5; the match to TRBD2 covers 11 bases. The CDR3 runs to 16 residues. Per germline, CDR1 ENHRY and CDR2 SYGVKD. V was clipped by 2 bases and J by 4 bases; unmatched bases: 6. The CDR3 sequence is CAISERLAGGGETQYF. Written as DNA, the CDR3 is TGTGCCATCAGTGAGCGTCTAGCGGGGGGAGGAGAGACCCAGTACTTC.

The CDR3 region is CASSLRLGGRTGDTQYF. DNA for the CDR3: TGTGCCAGCAGCTTGAGATTGGGGGGCCGGACCGGAGATACGCAGTATTTT. The V call is TRBV7-9, the J call TRBJ2-3, with D perhaps given as TRBD1 or TRBD2 (6 bases each). The CDR3 has 17 residues. Germline loops: CDR1 SEHNR, CDR2 FQNEAQ (reference sequence). V lost 3 bases and J 5 bases, leaving 21 bases between the germline ends.

The table lists this clonotype with a few counts. V is TRBV15 and J is TRBJ2-5; 9 positions agree with TRBD2. The CDR3 totals 15 residues. After removal of 7 bases from V and 0 bases from J, the junction contained 6 bases not matched to a gene. Germline V gene data show CDR1 as LNHNV and CDR2 as YYDKDF (reference sequence). The CDR3 loop reads CATNAERGDQETQYF. CDR3 sequence (DNA): TGTGCCACCAACGCAGAGCGGGGGGACCAAGAGACCCAGTACTTC.

In its sample, this clonotype was seen a few times. V is TRBV11-2 and J is TRBJ2-1; 7 bases fit TRBD2. The junction had 18 bases not matched to a gene; V was cut back by 8 bases and J by 8 bases. Looked up from germline, CDR1 is SGHAT and CDR2 is FQNNGV. The length of the CDR3 is 16 residues. DNA for the CDR3: TGTGCCAGCCGGGGAAGAAGGCGGGAGCCCCGGTATGAGCAGTTCTTC. It codes for CASRGRRREPRYEQFF.

The rearrangement uses TRBV6-4 and TRBJ2-3, with TRBD2 matching 8 bases. The germline gives CDR1 MRHNA, CDR2 SNTAGT. CDR3 length: 15 residues. With V trimmed by 3 bases and J by 6 bases, 8 bases remained unmatched. The CDR3 DNA sequence: TGTGCCAGCAGTGAAGAGGGAGCGGGGGTCGATACGCAGTATTTT. Protein: CASSEEGAGVDTQYF.

This clonotype was found many times. This chain joins TRBV29-1 and TRBJ1-2; D gene uncertain. Trimming shortened V by 4 bases and J by 5 bases, and 11 bases separated the two germline ends. The CDR3 totals 12 residues. In germline, CDR1 is SQVTM, CDR2 ANQGSEA. The CDR3, as DNA: TGCAGCGTTGGGGAGCAGGATTATGGCTACACCTTC. This encodes CSVGEQDYGYTF. Full variable domain (remainder filled in from reference TRBV29-1 and TRBJ1-2): SAVISQKPSRDICQRGTSLTIQCQVDSQVTMMFWYRQQPGQSLTLIATANQGSEATYESGFVIDKFPISRPNLTFSTLTVSNMSPEDSSIYLCSVGEQDYGYTFGSGTRLTVV.

This chain joins TRBV4-1 and TRBJ1-4, with D possibly matching TRBD1 (5 bases). CDR3 size: 14 residues. Trimming cost V 1 base and J 5 bases, with 8 bases left between them. Germline CDR1 is MGHRA and CDR2 is YSYEKL. The CDR3 protein is CASSQVWGNEKLFF. The CDR3 DNA follows: TGCGCCAGCAGCCAAGTCTGGGGGAATGAAAAACTGTTTTTT.

The sample holds a few counts of this clonotype. V is TRBV9 and J is TRBJ2-5; TRBD1 aligns across 7 bases. Gene TRBJ2-7 matches the end of the DNA better, so the J call may be wrong. This CDR3 has 14 amino acids. Germline V gene lookup returns CDR1 SGDLS and CDR2 YYNGEE. The CDR3 reads CASSSGQVAYEQYF. For the CDR3, the DNA is TGTGCCAGCAGCTCCGGACAGGTTGCCTACGAGCAGTACTTC.

This rearrangement joins TRBV20-1 to TRBJ2-1; TRBD2 matches at 9 bases. Losses at the gene ends were 3 bases for V and 0 bases for J; bases not matched to a gene: 12. Germline assignment: CDR1 DFQATT and CDR2 SNEGSKA (reference sequence). The CDR3 runs to 18 residues. This CDR3 reads CSARVAGGPGGSYNEQFF. In DNA form, the CDR3 reads TGCAGTGCTAGGGTGGCGGGAGGGCCGGGGGGCTCCTACAATGAGCAGTTCTTC.

V and J are TRBV7-2 and TRBJ2-2; D is unresolved. V lost 3 bases, J lost 1 base, and 6 bases lay in between. The CDR3 loop spans 14 amino acids. Germline V CDR1 and CDR2: SGHTA, FQGNSA. CDR3 sequence reads: CASSFSLNTGELFF. CDR3 nucleotides: TGTGCCAGCAGCTTCTCCCTGAACACCGGGGAGCTGTTTTTT.

This clonotype has a single count. One end of the junction varies from germline; a read error may be responsible. This chain joins TRBV15 and TRBJ2-7; 10 bases match TRBD1. Germline CDR1 is LNHNV and CDR2 is YYDKDF (reference sequence). The CDR3 has 16 amino acids. The CDR3 loop is CTTSRDTRTGGYEQYF. The DNA of the CDR3 is TGTACCACCAGCAGAGATACTAGGACAGGGGGCTACGAGCAGTACTTC.

This chain uses TRBV19 with TRBJ1-5; D may be TRBD1 (5 bases). Trimming removed 6 bases at V and 4 bases at J, with 13 bases between. This CDR3 contains 14 residues. CDR1 is LNHDA and CDR2 is SQIVND in the germline V gene (reference sequence). CDR3: CASRRVEGNQPQHF. In DNA, the CDR3 is TGTGCCAGTAGAAGGGTGGAGGGGAATCAGCCCCAGCATTTT.

This clonotype was seen a handful of times. V and J are TRBV5-1 and TRBJ2-7, with 8 nucleotides matching TRBD1. This CDR3 has 15 amino acids. Per germline, CDR1 SGHRS and CDR2 YFSETQ. The V gene end was trimmed by 2 bases and the J gene end by 3 bases; junction bases not matched to a gene: 7. The CDR3 sequence: CASSFGQGPIYEQYF. CDR3 bases: TGCGCCAGCAGCTTTGGACAGGGACCCATCTACGAGCAGTACTTC.

V and J are TRBV12-3 or TRBV12-4 and TRBJ1-6, with D perhaps TRBD1 (6 bases). V lost 4 bases and J lost 13, with 14 bases in between. The CDR3 has 13 residues. CDR3 loop: CASSSEQGSPLHF. The DNA of the CDR3 is TGTGCCAGCAGTTCGGAACAGGGATCCCCCCTCCACTTT.

This chain joins TRBV6-5 and TRBJ2-1; D is unclear. Germline values: CDR1 MNHEY, CDR2 SVGAGI. V gave up 2 bases and J gave up 0 bases, with 8 bases separating them. The CDR3 spans 15 residues. CDR3 DNA: TGTGCCAGCAGTTACCACGAGAGCTCCTACAATGAGCAGTTCTTC. Its translation: CASSYHESSYNEQFF.